These 25 T cell receptor beta chains came from one sample sequenced in a study of CD8 T cells in Susac syndrome. Reverse transcription of about 0.5 to 1 ug RNA used random hexamers. TCRdb reprocessed the immunoSEQ multiplex PCR reads via MiXCR and lists one record per CDR3 protein. This sample carries 110,000 or so distinct CDR3 sequences, 90% to 95% of them seen once, and the ten largest clones take approximately 0.089%. Sequences were obtained from CD4+ T cells from PBMCs. The receptors were sampled from a human donor in good health.

The CDR3 nucleotides read TGTGCCAGCAGCTTCGGCGGGCTGAACACCGGGGAGCTGTTTTTT. Its translation: CASSFGGLNTGELFF. The genes are TRBV7-9 and TRBJ2-2; D is possibly TRBD2 (5 bases). Germline CDR1 reads SEHNR; CDR2 reads FQNEAQ (reference sequence). V lost 3 bases to trimming and J lost 1 base, with 9 bases between them. The CDR3 loop spans 15 amino acids.

The V call is TRBV29-1, the J call TRBJ2-7; perhaps D is TRBD1 or TRBD2 (5 bases each). Germline V gene lookup returns CDR1 SQVTM and CDR2 ANQGSEA. Trimming shortened V by 6 bases and J by 5 bases, and 17 bases separated the two germline ends. The CDR3 runs 13 residues. This chain's CDR3 is CSVSGQAFDEQYF. The CDR3 DNA is TGCAGCGTATCGGGGCAGGCCTTCGACGAGCAGTACTTC.

Written as DNA, the CDR3 is TGTGCCAGTACGACCCACTGGGAGACCACAGATACGCAGTATTTT. It codes for CASTTHWETTDTQYF. The V call is TRBV27, the J call TRBJ2-3; possibly TRBD2 for D (5 bases). Looked up from germline, CDR1 is MNHEY and CDR2 is SMNVEV (reference sequence). The CDR3 is 15 residues long. V dropped 9 bases and J dropped 2 bases, with 18 bases sitting between them.

The chain recombines TRBV27 with TRBJ1-6; 9 positions agree with TRBD1. Germline CDR1 is MNHEY and CDR2 is SMNVEV (reference sequence). With V trimmed by 4 bases and J by 11 bases, 6 bases remained unmatched. This CDR3 is built from 14 residues. The CDR3 nucleotides are TGTGCCAGCAGTTCTACAGGGGGCTGGACACCCCTCCACTTT. It codes for CASSSTGGWTPLHF.

This chain links TRBV5-6 with TRBJ1-1; D is unclear. The CDR3 has 13 amino acids. V lost 4 bases, J lost 7 bases, and 14 bases lay in between. Germline lookup yields CDR1 SGHDT and CDR2 YYEEEE. CDR3 DNA sequence: TGTGCCAGCAGCCGTGACGTAAATCTTGAAGCTTTCTTT. It encodes CASSRDVNLEAFF.

The chain has TRBV30 and TRBJ2-6, with a weak D call TRBD2 (6 bases). The CDR3 is 16 residues long. Germline V lookup: CDR1 GTSNPN, CDR2 SVGIG (reference sequence). V was shortened by 7 bases and J by 0 bases, with 16 bases between the two germline ends. In nucleotides, the CDR3 is TGTGCCTCCAAAAGCGGGCTAATCTCTGGGGCCAACGTCCTGACTTTC. This sequence encodes CASKSGLISGANVLTF.

This clonotype is a singleton in its sample. The chain recombines TRBV20-1 with TRBJ2-3, with 10 bases fitting TRBD2. The V gene's germline CDR1 is DFQATT and CDR2 SNEGSKA (reference sequence). This CDR3 region has 15 residues. Trimming at V came to 6 bases and at J to 0 bases, leaving 6 bases not matched to a gene. The CDR3 bases are TGCAGTGCCTCGGGACTAGCGTGGAGCACAGATACGCAGTATTTT. Encoded protein: CSASGLAWSTDTQYF.

This clonotype was counted only a few times. The CDR3 coding sequence is TGTGCCAGCTCACCGCTGGGGGAGACCCAGTACTTC. This gives the protein CASSPLGETQYF. The chain has TRBV18 and TRBJ2-5, with no clear D. V gave up 3 bases and J gave up 5 bases, with 7 bases separating them. This CDR3 contains 12 residues. Germline V gene lookup returns CDR1 KGHSH and CDR2 LQKENI.

Turning to this clonotype: A read error may produce the germline difference seen at one junction end. The CDR3 spells CAWDSGTGGEKLLF. Written as DNA, the CDR3 is TGTGCCTGGGATTCCGGGACAGGGGGCGAAAAACTGCTTTTT. This rearrangement joins TRBV30 to TRBJ1-4; 12 bases line up with TRBD1. Germline CDR1 reads GTSNPN; CDR2 reads SVGIG (reference sequence). The CDR3 is 14 residues long.

The J gene is TRBJ2-3, the V gene TRBV29-1, with D perhaps matching TRBD2 (6 bases). V gave up 6 bases and J gave up 2 bases, with 18 bases separating them. Germline V gene sequence: CDR1 SQVTM, CDR2 ANQGSEA. This CDR3 has 15 residues. DNA of the CDR3: TGCAGCGTACACCAAACTAGCCCCCCCACAGATACGCAGTATTTT. Translated, it gives CSVHQTSPPTDTQYF.

This chain uses TRBV3-1 with TRBJ1-2, with D maybe TRBD1 (6 bases). Germline V gene lookup returns CDR1 LGHDT and CDR2 YNNKEL (reference sequence). This CDR3 is built from 17 residues. The V and J ends lost 2 bases and 4 bases respectively, with 20 bases between them. The CDR3, as DNA: TGTGCCAGCAGCCAAAAGTACAGGGTGGTTGAAGGCTATGGCTACACCTTC. It translates to CASSQKYRVVEGYGYTF.

This rearrangement joins TRBV20-1 to TRBJ1-5; 9 bases agree with TRBD1. Germline CDR1 and CDR2: DFQATT and SNEGSKA (reference sequence). The CDR3 runs to 15 residues. J gave up 1 base and V 4 bases, and 5 bases lay outside the gene matches. The CDR3 reads CSAIRDRVSNQPQHF. CDR3 nucleotide sequence: TGCAGTGCTATCAGGGACAGGGTGAGCAATCAGCCCCAGCATTTT.

The rearrangement links TRBV5-1 to TRBJ1-1; a possible D gene is TRBD1 (6 bases). The CDR3 length is 14 residues. Trimming shortened V by 7 bases and J by 3 bases, and 16 bases separated the two germline ends. From germline, CDR1 is SGHRS and CDR2 YFSETQ. CDR3 sequence (DNA): TGCGCCAGCCACGTAGGGGGGCGCGACACTGAAGCTTTCTTT. It translates to CASHVGGRDTEAFF.

This sequence joins TRBV3-1 and TRBJ2-3; TRBD1 matches 7 bases. This CDR3 spans 17 amino acids. With V trimmed by 3 bases and J by 0 bases, 9 bases remained unmatched. Germline V gene lookup returns CDR1 LGHDT and CDR2 YNNKEL (reference sequence). CDR3 amino acids: CASSHAGDSLSTDTQYF. For the CDR3, the DNA is TGTGCCAGCAGCCACGCAGGGGACAGCCTGAGCACAGATACGCAGTATTTT.

The V call is TRBV3-1, the J call TRBJ2-1, with TRBD1 as a possible D gene (5 bases). Trimming pared 4 bases from V and 0 bases from J, leaving 13 bases between. Germline CDR1 and CDR2: LGHDT and YNNKEL (reference sequence). This CDR3 is 16 amino acids long. As DNA, the CDR3 is TGTGCCAGCAGCCTAAGGGGTACCAGCTCCTACAATGAGCAGTTCTTC. Its translation: CASSLRGTSSYNEQFF.

The chain is built from TRBV28 and TRBJ2-3; the match to TRBD2 covers 11 bases. V gave up 5 bases and J gave up 2 bases; unmatched junction bases: 6. This CDR3 has 16 amino acids. Germline assignment: CDR1 MDHEN and CDR2 SYDVKM. In DNA form, the CDR3 reads TGTGCCAGCAGTCCCTCGGGACTAGCGGACACAGATACGCAGTATTTT. Residues: CASSPSGLADTDTQYF.

The chain joins TRBV3-1 to TRBJ1-1, with TRBD1 matching over 9 bases. Germline V gives CDR1 LGHDT, CDR2 YNNKEL (reference sequence). The CDR3 is 12 residues long. V was pared by 7 bases and J by 10 bases, with 7 bases of the junction left unmatched. The chain's CDR3 is CASTNKGQGAFF. CDR3 in DNA: TGTGCCAGCACAAACAAGGGACAGGGAGCTTTCTTT. The variable domain in full, with the rest retrieved from reference TRBV3-1 and TRBJ1-1, is DTAVSQTPKYLVTQMGNDKSIKCEQNLGHDTMYWYKQDSKKFLKIMFSYNNKELIINETVPNRFSPKSPDKAHLNLHINSLELGDSAVYFCASTNKGQGAFFGQGTRLTVV.

The gene calls are TRBV30 and TRBJ1-2; 11 nucleotides line up with TRBD1. V lost 3 bases, J lost 5 bases, and 2 bases stayed unmatched. Per germline, CDR1 GTSNPN and CDR2 SVGIG (reference sequence). This CDR3 is built from 13 residues. The DNA for the CDR3 is TGTGCCTGGAGCGGGACAGGGGGATATGGCTACACCTTC. Encoded protein: CAWSGTGGYGYTF.

The chain couples TRBV5-4 to TRBJ2-3; 9 nucleotides agree with TRBD1. The CDR3 has 19 residues. Germline V CDR1 and CDR2: SGHNT, YYREEE (reference sequence). Trimming at V came to 0 bases and at J to 3 bases, leaving 14 bases not matched to a gene. CDR3 amino acids: CASSLEHGTGLVRTDTQYF. CDR3 nucleotides: TGTGCCAGCAGCTTGGAGCACGGGACAGGGTTGGTTAGAACAGATACGCAGTATTTT.

The V call is TRBV30, the J call TRBJ2-7, with 11 bases fitting TRBD1. CDR1 is GTSNPN and CDR2 is SVGIG in the germline V gene (reference sequence). The CDR3 spans 14 residues. V was clipped by 0 bases and J by 5 bases; unmatched bases: 3. CDR3 nucleotides: TGTGCCTGGAGTGTAGGGGGACAGGGGGACGAGCAGTACTTC. It codes for CAWSVGGQGDEQYF.

CDR3 DNA sequence: TGTGCCAGCAGTTTAAGCCCGAACACCGGGGAGCTGTTTTTT. This translates into CASSLSPNTGELFF. This chain uses TRBV12-3 or TRBV12-4 with TRBJ2-2; no firm D call. Trimming shortened V by 2 bases and J by 0 bases, and 4 bases separated the two germline ends. This CDR3 comprises 14 residues.

The chain joins TRBV7-9 to TRBJ1-1, with 10 bases aligning to TRBD1. Germline CDR1 and CDR2: SEHNR and FQNEAQ (reference sequence). J was trimmed by 10 bases and V by 4 bases; bases with no gene match: 6. The CDR3 runs 13 residues. As DNA, the CDR3 is TGTGCCAGCAGCTCGCGACAGGGGGCTGTAGCTTTCTTT. Residues: CASSSRQGAVAFF.

A single count supports this clonotype. The rearrangement links TRBV10-3 to TRBJ2-2; 7 bases align to TRBD1. V lost 11 bases to trimming and J lost 5 bases; unmatched junction nucleotides: 5. The CDR3 is 12 amino acids. The germline V gene encodes CDR1 ENHRY and CDR2 SYGVKD. CDR3 region: CAVGQATGELFF. CDR3 in DNA: TGTGCCGTTGGACAGGCTACCGGGGAGCTGTTTTTT.

The J gene is TRBJ2-7, the V gene TRBV9, with 7 bases fitting TRBD1. The germline gives CDR1 SGDLS, CDR2 YYNGEE. There are 16 residues in the CDR3. The V gene end was trimmed by 0 bases and the J gene end by 0 bases; junction bases not matched to a gene: 6. CDR3 protein: CASSVGGRGSSYEQYF. The CDR3, as DNA: TGTGCCAGCAGCGTAGGAGGCAGGGGGAGCTCCTACGAGCAGTACTTC.

The chain carries TRBV15 and TRBJ2-2, with no clear D. The CDR3 is 13 amino acids. Germline V CDR1 and CDR2: LNHNV, YYDKDF (reference sequence). V was pared by 2 bases and J by 8 bases, with 9 bases between. CDR3 in amino acids: CATSRFDGGELFF. CDR3 nucleotide sequence: TGTGCCACCAGCAGATTTGATGGGGGGGAGCTGTTTTTT.